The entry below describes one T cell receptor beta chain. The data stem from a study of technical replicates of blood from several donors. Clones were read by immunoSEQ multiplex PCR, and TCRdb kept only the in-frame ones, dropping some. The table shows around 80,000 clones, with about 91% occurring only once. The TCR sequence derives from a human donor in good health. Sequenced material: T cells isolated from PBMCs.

CDR3 bases: TGTGCCAGCAGCACTACCACAGGGGGGAATCAGCCCCAGCATTTT. This gives the protein CASSTTTGGNQPQHF. The genes are TRBV5-6 and TRBJ1-5; 8 nucleotides align to TRBD1. The CDR3 length is 15 residues. V lost 4 bases and J lost 4; bases outside the gene matches: 7. Germline CDR1 reads SGHDT; CDR2 reads YYEEEE.